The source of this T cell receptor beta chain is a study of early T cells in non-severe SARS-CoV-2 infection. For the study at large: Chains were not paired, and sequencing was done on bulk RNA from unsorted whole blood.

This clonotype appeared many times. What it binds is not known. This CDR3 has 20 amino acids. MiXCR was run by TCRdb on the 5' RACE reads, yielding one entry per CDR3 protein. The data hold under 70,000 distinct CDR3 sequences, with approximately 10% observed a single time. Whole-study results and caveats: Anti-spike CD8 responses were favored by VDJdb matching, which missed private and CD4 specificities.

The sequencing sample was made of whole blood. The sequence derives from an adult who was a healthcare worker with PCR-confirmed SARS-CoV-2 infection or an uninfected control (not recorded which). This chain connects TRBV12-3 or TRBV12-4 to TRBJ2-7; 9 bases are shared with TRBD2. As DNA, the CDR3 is TGTGCGCGCGCACTAGCGGGTTTCGGTGACTCACGCCCTAATACCTACGAGCAGTACTTC. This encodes CARALAGFGDSRPNTYEQYF.